This TCR beta chain emerged from a study of CD8 T cells in ankylosing spondylitis. The CDR3 runs to 17 residues. Germline CDR1 reads DFQATT; CDR2 reads SNEGSKA (reference sequence). In TCRdb, the 5' RACE reads were re-called with MiXCR into one record per CDR3 protein. The top ten clones hold 9.5% to 15% of a sample with about 140,000 distinct CDR3 sequences, 7% to 8% of them seen once. The receptor was isolated from a female donor with ankylosing spondylitis or in good health (not recorded which). Sequenced sample: blood, either unsorted or a sorted T cell fraction (not recorded which). V and J are TRBV20-1 and TRBJ1-2; perhaps TRBD1 as D (6 bases). The CDR3 DNA reads as TGCTGCGCTAGAGATAGGGGGGAACGGCGGGCCCGATCTGGCTACACCTTC. As protein: CCARDRGERRARSGYTF.